This TCR beta chain was retrieved from a study of blood T cell repertoires in COVID-19. Participant reports of clinical history set cohort assignment. This clone has a handful of counts. Authors' methods: Counts of nucleated cells, estimated from reference gene primer amplification, were obtained. Clones were sequenced by immunoSEQ multiplex PCR, and TCRdb holds only the in-frame ones, with some missing. That table furnishes V, J and clone size, whereas the DNA furnished D and trimming. The sample includes 200,000 or so clones, more than 70% of them seen just once. Sequenced material: PBMCs or T cells enriched from blood (not recorded which). The origin of this receptor is a woman aged 40-49 years with acute COVID-19.

The CDR3 nucleotides read TGTGCCACCAGTGCCAGACCGGGACTGAACACAGATACGCAGTATTTT. It translates to CATSARPGLNTDTQYF. The chain is built from TRBV24-1 and TRBJ2-3; D perhaps matches TRBD2 (6 bases). The V gene lost 5 bases and the J gene lost 2 bases, with 16 bases spanning the gap. This CDR3 region has 16 residues. Germline V gene data show CDR1 as KGHDR and CDR2 as SFDVKD.